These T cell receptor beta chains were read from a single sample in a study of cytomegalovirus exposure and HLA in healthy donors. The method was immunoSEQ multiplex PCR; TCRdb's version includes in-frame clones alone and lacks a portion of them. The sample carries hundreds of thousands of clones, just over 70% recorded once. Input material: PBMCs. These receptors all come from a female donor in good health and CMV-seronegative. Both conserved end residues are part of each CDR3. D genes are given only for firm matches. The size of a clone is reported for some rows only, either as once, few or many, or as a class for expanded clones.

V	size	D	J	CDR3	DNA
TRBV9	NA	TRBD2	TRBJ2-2	CASGTSWNTGELFF	TGTGCCAGCGGGACTAGCTGGAACACCGGGGAGCTGTTTTTT
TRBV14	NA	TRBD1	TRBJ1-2	CASSQVAGDRAGNYGYTF	TGTGCCAGCAGCCAAGTAGCGGGGGACAGAGCCGGGAACTATGGCTACACCTTC
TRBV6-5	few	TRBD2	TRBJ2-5	CASRASGQETQYF	TGTGCCAGCAGAGCTAGCGGCCAAGAGACCCAGTACTTC
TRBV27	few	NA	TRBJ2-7	CASSPRLQTPYEQYF	TGTGCCAGCAGTCCCCGACTACAAACTCCCTACGAGCAGTACTTC
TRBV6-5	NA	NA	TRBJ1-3	CASLAPGGSGNTIYF	TGTGCCAGCCTTGCACCGGGGGGTTCTGGAAACACCATATATTTT
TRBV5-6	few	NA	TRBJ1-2	CASRHGQSYTF	TGTGCCAGCAGACATGGACAGAGCTACACCTTC
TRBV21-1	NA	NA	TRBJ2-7	CASSKGGLAGVYEQYF	TGTGCCAGCAGCAAAGGGGGGCTAGCGGGAGTGTACGAGCAGTACTTC
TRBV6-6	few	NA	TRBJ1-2	CASSEQDPTSNYGYTF	TGTGCCAGCAGCGAACAGGACCCTACTTCTAACTATGGCTACACCTTC
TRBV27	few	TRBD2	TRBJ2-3	CASGILAGGSVGTQYF	TGTGCCAGCGGAATCCTAGCGGGAGGATCCGTCGGTACGCAGTATTTT
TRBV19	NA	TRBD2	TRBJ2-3	CASTLAGVSDTQYF	TGTGCCAGTACTTTAGCGGGAGTCTCAGATACGCAGTATTTT
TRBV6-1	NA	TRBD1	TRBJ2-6	CASSDRGRMGSGANVLTF	TGTGCCAGCAGTGACAGGGGGCGGATGGGCTCTGGGGCCAACGTCCTGACTTTC
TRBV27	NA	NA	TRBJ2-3	CASSFYGDTQYF	TGTGCCAGCAGTTTTTACGGAGATACGCAGTATTTT
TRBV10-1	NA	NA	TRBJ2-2	CASSEGLNTGELFF	TGCGCCAGCAGTGAGGGACTGAACACCGGGGAGCTGTTTTTT
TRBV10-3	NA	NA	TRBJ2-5	CAISVTDSRETQYF	TGTGCCATCAGTGTAACAGATTCCCGAGAGACCCAGTACTTC
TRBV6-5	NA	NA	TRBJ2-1	CASSRGADNEQFF	TGTGCCAGCAGTCGGGGGGCGGACAATGAGCAGTTCTTC
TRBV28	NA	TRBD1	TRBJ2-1	CASSPGDSSYNEQFF	TGTGCCAGCAGTCCCGGGGACAGCTCCTACAATGAGCAGTTCTTC
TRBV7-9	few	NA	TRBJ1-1	CASGQNTEAFF	TGTGCCAGCGGACAGAACACTGAAGCTTTCTTT